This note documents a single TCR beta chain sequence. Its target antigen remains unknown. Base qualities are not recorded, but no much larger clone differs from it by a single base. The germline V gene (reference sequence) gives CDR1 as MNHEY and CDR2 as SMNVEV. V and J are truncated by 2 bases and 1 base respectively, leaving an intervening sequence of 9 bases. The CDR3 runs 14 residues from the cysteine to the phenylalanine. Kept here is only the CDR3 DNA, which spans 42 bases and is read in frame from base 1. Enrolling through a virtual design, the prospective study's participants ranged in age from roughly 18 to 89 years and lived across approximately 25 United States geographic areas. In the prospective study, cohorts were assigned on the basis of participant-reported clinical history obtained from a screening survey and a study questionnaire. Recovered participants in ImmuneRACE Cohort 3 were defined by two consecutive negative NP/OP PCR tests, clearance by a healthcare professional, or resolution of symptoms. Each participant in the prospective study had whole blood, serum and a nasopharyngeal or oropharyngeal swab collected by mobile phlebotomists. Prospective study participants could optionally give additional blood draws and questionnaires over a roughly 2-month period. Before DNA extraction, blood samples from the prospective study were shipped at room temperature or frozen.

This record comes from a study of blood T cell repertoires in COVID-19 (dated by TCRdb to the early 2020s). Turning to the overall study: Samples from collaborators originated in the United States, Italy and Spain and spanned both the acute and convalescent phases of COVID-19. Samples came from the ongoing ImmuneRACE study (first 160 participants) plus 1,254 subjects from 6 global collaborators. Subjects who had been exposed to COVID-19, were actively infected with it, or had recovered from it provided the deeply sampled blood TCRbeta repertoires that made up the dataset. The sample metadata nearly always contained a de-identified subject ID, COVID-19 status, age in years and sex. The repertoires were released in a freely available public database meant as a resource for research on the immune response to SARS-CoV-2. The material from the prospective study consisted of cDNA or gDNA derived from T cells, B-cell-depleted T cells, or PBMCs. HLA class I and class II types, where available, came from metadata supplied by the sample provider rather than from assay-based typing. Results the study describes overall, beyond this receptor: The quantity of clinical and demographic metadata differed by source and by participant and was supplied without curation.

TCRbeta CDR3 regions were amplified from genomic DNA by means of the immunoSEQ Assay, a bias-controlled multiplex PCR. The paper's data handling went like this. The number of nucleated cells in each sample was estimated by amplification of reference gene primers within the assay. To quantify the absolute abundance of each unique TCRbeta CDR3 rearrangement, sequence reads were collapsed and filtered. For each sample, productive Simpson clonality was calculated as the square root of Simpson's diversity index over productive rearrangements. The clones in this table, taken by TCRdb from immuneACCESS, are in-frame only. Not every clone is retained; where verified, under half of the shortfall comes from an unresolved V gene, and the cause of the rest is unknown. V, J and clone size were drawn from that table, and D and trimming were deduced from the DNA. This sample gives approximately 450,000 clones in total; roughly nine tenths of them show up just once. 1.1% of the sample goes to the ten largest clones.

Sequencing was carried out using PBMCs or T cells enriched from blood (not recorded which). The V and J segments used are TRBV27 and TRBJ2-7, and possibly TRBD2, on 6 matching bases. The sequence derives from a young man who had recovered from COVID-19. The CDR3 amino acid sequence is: CASSLAGRSYEQYF. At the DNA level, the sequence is TGTGCCAGCAGTTTAGCGGGACGGTCCTACGAGCAGTACTTC.